This TCR beta chain derives from a study of CD8 T cells in Susac syndrome. Study-wide points: The authors acknowledged that the study's TCR sequencing and HLA analysis involved relatively few individuals.

Patients with Susac syndrome met diagnostic criteria defined recently for definite or probable disease. TEMRA cells were FACS-enriched and CD8+ and CD4+ T cells negatively isolated. With respect to this clonotype: Its antigen is unknown.

Random hexamers served to reverse transcribe roughly 0.45 to 1 ug RNA. With immunoSEQ multiplex PCR, TCR beta CDR3 was amplified across 54 Vbeta and 13 Jbeta. One entry per CDR3 protein, called by TCRdb with MiXCR from the immunoSEQ multiplex PCR reads. The sample shows 160,000 or so distinct CDR3 sequences, about 95% of them seen only once. V lost 7 bases, J lost 6 bases, and 16 bases lay in between. Germline assignment: CDR1 DFQATT and CDR2 SNEGSKA (reference sequence). This CDR3 spans 13 amino acids. The chain carries TRBV20-1 and TRBJ1-3; D is perhaps TRBD1 (6 bases). Sample: CD4+ T cells from PBMCs. This receptor was identified in a human donor with Susac syndrome. CDR3 coding DNA: TGCAGTGGCCGTCAGGGGCTGGAAAACACCATATATTTT. It is translated as CSGRQGLENTIYF.